Listed here is a single TCR beta chain. The antigen remains unidentified. Read sequence stops 3 residues before the CDR3 end, and the germline J gene provides the missing end. The data were taken from a study of T cells in women clearing cervical HPV infection. Study-wide context: Cases' blood sampling followed lesion detection by median roughly 150 days (90 to 200).

Regarding the study as a whole: Each sample's T-cell count was unknown, possibly confounding richness. Controls had more TRBV6-7 (0.16%) than cases (about 0.11%). CIN3+ cases had significantly higher TCR richness than controls; evenness did not differ.

CDR3 length equals 13 residues. Germline CDR1 is LGHNA and CDR2 is YNFKEQ. Assay used: immunoSEQ multiplex PCR; TCRdb lists only in-frame clones, some missing. The table lists about 31,000 clones, with 7.5% to 9.5% in the top ten. This sequence joins TRBV4-2 and TRBJ1-2; 7 bases fit TRBD1. The receptor was isolated from a woman aged 18-70 years with a cervical HPV16 infection that either progressed to CIN3+ or cleared (not recorded which). What was sequenced was blood buffy coat. The chain's CDR3 is CASSQTGESGYTF. Partial CDR3 DNA: TGTGCCAGCAGCCAAACAGGGGAGAGCGGC.